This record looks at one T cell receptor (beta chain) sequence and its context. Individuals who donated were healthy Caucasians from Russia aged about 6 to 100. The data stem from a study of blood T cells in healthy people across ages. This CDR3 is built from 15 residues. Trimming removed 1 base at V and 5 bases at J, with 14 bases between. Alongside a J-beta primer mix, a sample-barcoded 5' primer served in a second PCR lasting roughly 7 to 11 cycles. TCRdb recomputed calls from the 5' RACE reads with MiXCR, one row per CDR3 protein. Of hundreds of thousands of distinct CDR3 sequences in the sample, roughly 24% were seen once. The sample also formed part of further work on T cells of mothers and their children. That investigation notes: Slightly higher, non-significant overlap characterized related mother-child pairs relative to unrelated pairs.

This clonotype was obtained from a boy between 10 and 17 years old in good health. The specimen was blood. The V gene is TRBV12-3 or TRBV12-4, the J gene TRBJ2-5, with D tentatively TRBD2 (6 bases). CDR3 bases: TGTGCCAGCAGTTTAGTGGCGGGGTCCTGGGAGACCCAGTACTTC. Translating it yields CASSLVAGSWETQYF.